This T cell receptor beta chain was identified in a study of beta chain features in type 1 diabetes. Expressed TCRB transcripts were sequenced after all isolated RNA was converted to cDNA. Sequenced by immunoSEQ multiplex PCR; TCRdb stores in-frame clones only, minus some. The table lists hundreds of thousands of clones, 15% to 20% of them singletons. Looked up from germline, CDR1 is LGHNA and CDR2 is YSLEER. V was pared by 1 base and J by 6 bases, with 9 bases between. The CDR3 consists of 13 residues. The gene calls are TRBV4-3 and TRBJ1-1, with D unclear. The source material was naive CD4+ T cells from blood. The TCR originated in a woman between 18 and 30 years old in good health. CDR3 nucleotide sequence: TGCGCCAGCAGCCAAGTGAGACAACCTGAAGCTTTCTTT. It translates to CASSQVRQPEAFF.